This T cell receptor beta chain was profiled in a study of Ad26.COV2.S vaccination and SARS-CoV-2 variants. Germline CDR1 is MNHEY and CDR2 is SVGAGI. With 6 bases removed from V and 6 bases from J, the gap between germline ends came to 12 bases. The CDR3 length is 13 residues. Libraries were prepared by immunoSEQ multiplex PCR; TCRdb keeps only in-frame clonotypes and omits some of them. This repertoire shows hundreds of thousands of clones, approximately 86% found once; its top ten account for over 8.5%. Indicated treatment: approximately 18 received Ad26.COV2.S at low or high dose, single or two shots; several received placebo; per-sample allocation not given. Sampling was done on day 63 after the first vaccine or placebo injection.

The rearrangement uses TRBV6-5 and TRBJ2-1; D call uncertain. This sequence originates from a person aged 18-60 years who received the Ad26.COV2.S COVID-19 vaccine or a placebo. The sample here was peripheral blood, taken in a trial of Ad26.COV2.S vaccine versus placebo. Here the CDR3 DNA reads TGTGCCAGCAGCCGAAGGTGGGGCAATGAGCAGTTCTTC. Its protein product is CASSRRWGNEQFF.